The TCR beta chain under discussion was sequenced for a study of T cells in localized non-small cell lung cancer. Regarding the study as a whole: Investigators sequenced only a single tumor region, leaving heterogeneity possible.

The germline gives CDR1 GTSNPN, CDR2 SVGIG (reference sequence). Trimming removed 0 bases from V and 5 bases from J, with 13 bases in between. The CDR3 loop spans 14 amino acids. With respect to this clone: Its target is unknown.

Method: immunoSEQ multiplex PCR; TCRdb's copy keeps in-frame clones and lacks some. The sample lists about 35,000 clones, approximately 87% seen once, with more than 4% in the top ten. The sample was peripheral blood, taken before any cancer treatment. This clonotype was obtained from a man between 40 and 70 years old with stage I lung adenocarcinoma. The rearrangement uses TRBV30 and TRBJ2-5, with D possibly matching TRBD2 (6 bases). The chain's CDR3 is CAWSVGGSGETQYF. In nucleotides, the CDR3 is TGTGCCTGGAGTGTAGGAGGGAGTGGCGAGACCCAGTACTTC. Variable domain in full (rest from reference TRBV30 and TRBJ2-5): SQTIHQWPATLVQPVGSPLSLECTVEGTSNPNLYWYRQAAGRGLQLLFYSVGIGQISSEVPQNLSASRPQDRQFILSSKKLLLSDSGFYLCAWSVGGSGETQYFGPGTRLLVL.